This passage covers 22 T cell receptor beta chains from one sample sequenced in a study of blood T cell repertoires in COVID-19. The method was immunoSEQ multiplex PCR; TCRdb's version includes in-frame clones alone and lacks a portion of them. Among about 280,000 clones, 90% were seen once, and the ten largest hold 1.5% to 2%. The sequenced sample consisted of PBMCs or T cells enriched from blood (not recorded which). These receptors originate from a woman under 30 with acute COVID-19.

J is TRBJ2-1 and V is TRBV11-2, with D perhaps TRBD2 (7 bases). CDR3 length: 18 amino acids. Trimming stripped 4 bases from V and 5 bases from J, with 24 bases between. Germline V lookup: CDR1 SGHAT, CDR2 FQNNGV. The CDR3 is CASSSPPRGGRWDNEQFF. The CDR3 coding sequence is TGTGCCAGCAGCTCCCCCCCCAGGGGCGGGAGATGGGACAATGAGCAGTTCTTC.

The CDR3 loop reads CASRPTVSITDTQYF. DNA for the CDR3: TGCGCCAGCAGGCCGACAGTTTCCATCACAGATACGCAGTATTTT. The genes are TRBV23-1 and TRBJ2-3; weak D call: TRBD1 (5 bases). TRBV23-1 is sorted into the ORF group, with uncertain function. V shed 6 bases and J shed 2 bases, with 15 bases lying between them. The CDR3 sequence is 15 residues long.

The chain has TRBV7-9 and TRBJ2-6; D may be TRBD1 (6 bases). V dropped 2 bases and J dropped 2 bases, with 10 bases sitting between them. Germline loops: CDR1 SEHNR, CDR2 FQNEAQ (reference sequence). CDR3 length: 16 residues. CDR3 in DNA: TGTGCCAGCAGCTTAAGGTCAGGGGCTGGGGCCAACGTCCTGACTTTC. Protein product: CASSLRSGAGANVLTF. Together with reference TRBV7-9 and TRBJ2-6, the CDR3 gives the full variable domain: DTGVSQNPRHKITKRGQNVTFRCDPISEHNRLYWYRQTLGQGPEFLTYFQNEAQLEKSRLLSDRFSAERPKGSFSTLEIQRTEQGDSAMYLCASSLRSGAGANVLTFGAGSRLTVL.

V is TRBV4-3 and J is TRBJ1-2; a possible D gene is TRBD1 (5 bases). There are 17 residues in the CDR3. The germline CDR1 and CDR2 sequences are LGHNA and YSLEER. The ends were cut back, 0 bases at V and 2 bases at J, with 16 bases in the middle. CDR3 in amino acids: CASSQELGRGGNYGYTF. The CDR3 bases are TGCGCCAGCAGCCAAGAATTGGGACGGGGAGGGAACTATGGCTACACCTTC.

The chain combines TRBV6-5 with TRBJ1-2; 7 bases agree with TRBD1. The CDR3 covers 12 residues. The trim removed 6 bases at V and 6 bases at J, leaving 4 bases unmatched. Per germline, CDR1 MNHEY and CDR2 SVGAGI. The CDR3 bases are TGTGCCAGCAGCCGACAGGGTAATGGCTACACCTTC. Amino acids: CASSRQGNGYTF.

The rearrangement links TRBV30 to TRBJ2-1; 7 bases match TRBD2. Germline lookup yields CDR1 GTSNPN and CDR2 SVGIG (reference sequence). The ends lost 2 bases at V and 6 bases at J; junction bases unmatched: 7. The CDR3 sequence is 14 residues long. The CDR3 region has the DNA TGTGCCTGGAGTCGAGGCGGGAGTGGCAATGAGCAGTTCTTC. Amino acids: CAWSRGGSGNEQFF. Supplemented by reference TRBV30 and TRBJ2-1, the full variable domain reads SQTIHQWPATLVQPVGSPLSLECTVEGTSNPNLYWYRQAAGRGLQLLFYSVGIGQISSEVPQNLSASRPQDRQFILSSKKLLLSDSGFYLCAWSRGGSGNEQFFGPGTRLTVL.

V usage is TRBV5-6 and J usage is TRBJ1-2; D perhaps matches TRBD1 (6 bases). This CDR3 contains 15 residues. Germline V lookup: CDR1 SGHDT, CDR2 YYEEEE. The V end lost 0 bases, the J end lost 4 bases, and 13 bases lay between the germline ends. The CDR3 coding sequence is TGTGCCAGCAGCTTGGAGGACAGAATTGCCTATGGCTACACCTTC. It yields the protein CASSLEDRIAYGYTF.

This clone was counted once. The chain joins TRBV4-3 to TRBJ1-1, with a tentative D call TRBD1 (6 bases). The CDR3 has 15 amino acids. Trimming shortened V by 8 bases and J by 3 bases, and 19 bases separated the two germline ends. Germline values: CDR1 LGHNA, CDR2 YSLEER. The CDR3 is CASSQGILGDTEAFF. The CDR3 bases are TGCGCCAGCTCCCAGGGGATTTTAGGGGACACTGAAGCTTTCTTT.

This chain's CDR3 is CASSKQRGQLYNEQFF. CDR3 DNA: TGTGCCAGCAGTAAACAACGGGGACAGCTCTACAATGAGCAGTTCTTC. The gene calls are TRBV25-1 and TRBJ2-1; 7 positions agree with TRBD1. Germline V gene lookup returns CDR1 MGHDK and CDR2 SYGVNS. There are 16 residues in the CDR3. V gave up 5 bases and J gave up 3 bases; unmatched junction bases: 10.

The chain is built from TRBV5-1 and TRBJ1-3; D is ambiguous. Germline CDR1 is SGHRS and CDR2 is YFSETQ. The CDR3 extends over 15 amino acids. Trimming stripped 0 bases from V and 0 bases from J, with 7 bases between. This CDR3 reads CASSLVGDSGNTIYF. CDR3 DNA sequence: TGCGCCAGCAGCTTGGTTGGAGACTCTGGAAACACCATATATTTT.

This chain joins TRBV7-9 and TRBJ2-1; 8 bases agree with TRBD1. After removal of 4 bases from V and 5 bases from J, the junction contained 7 bases not matched to a gene. The germline V gene has CDR1 SEHNR and CDR2 FQNEAQ (reference sequence). The CDR3 sequence is 15 residues long. The CDR3 nucleotides read TGTGCCAGCAGCTATGACAGGGGTCTCGACAATGAGCAGTTCTTC. Translated: CASSYDRGLDNEQFF.

In regard to this clone: The same CDR3 also results from other DNA sequences found in this sample. The V gene is TRBV19, the J gene TRBJ2-2; 7 bases are shared with TRBD2. This CDR3 contains 15 residues. V lost 4 bases to trimming and J lost 0 bases; unmatched junction nucleotides: 2. CDR1 LNHDA and CDR2 SQIVND come from the germline V gene (reference sequence). The CDR3 DNA is TGTGCCAGTAGTAGCGGGAGCGCGAACACCGGGGAGCTGTTTTTT. It specifies CASSSGSANTGELFF. The full variable domain, rest sourced from reference TRBV19 and TRBJ2-2, is DGGITQSPKYLFRKEGQNVTLSCEQNLNHDAMYWYRQDPGQGLRLIYYSQIVNDFQKGDIAEGYSVSREKKESFPLTVTSAQKNPTAFYLCASSSGSANTGELFFGEGSRLTVL.

The V and J genes are TRBV7-2 and TRBJ2-7; 8 bases line up with TRBD2. Germline V gives CDR1 SGHTA, CDR2 FQGNSA. The V segment lost 5 bases and the J segment 2 bases; nucleotides outside the gene matches: 8. The CDR3 has 15 residues. The CDR3 region has the DNA TGTGCCAGCAGCCGCCTATCGGGAGGGCCCTACGAGCAGTACTTC. Translated, it gives CASSRLSGGPYEQYF.

The chain carries TRBV5-8 and TRBJ1-1; tentative D call: TRBD1 (6 bases). CDR1 and CDR2 from the germline V gene are SGHTS and YDEGEE. The V end was cut by 4 bases, the J end by 2 bases, with 15 bases between. The CDR3 runs 15 residues. CDR3 in amino acids: CASSDLGGHNTEAFF. The DNA for the CDR3 is TGTGCCAGCAGCGATCTGGGGGGGCACAACACTGAAGCTTTCTTT.

In DNA form, the CDR3 reads TGTGCCACCAGTGATTACACCCCGGGACTAGCGGGACCTATCCCTTTGAACACCGGGGAGCTGTTTTTT. Translated: CATSDYTPGLAGPIPLNTGELFF. The chain recombines TRBV24-1 with TRBJ2-2, with 13 bases that match TRBD2. CDR3 length: 23 residues. The V and J ends lost 2 bases and 1 base, in that order; junction bases with no gene match: 18. Germline V CDR1 and CDR2: KGHDR, SFDVKD.

This clone occurred a few times. The chain couples TRBV6-5 to TRBJ1-5; perhaps TRBD1 as D (6 bases). Trimming removed 6 bases at V and 2 bases at J, with 11 bases between. The CDR3 loop spans 14 amino acids. Per germline, CDR1 MNHEY and CDR2 SVGAGI. The DNA for the CDR3 is TGTGCCAGCAGGGATAACAGGGGCAATCAGCCCCAGCATTTT. Amino acids: CASRDNRGNQPQHF.

This clone has only one observation. The chain joins TRBV27 to TRBJ1-1; TRBD1 matches at 9 bases. The CDR3 consists of 14 residues. Trimming at V came to 6 bases and at J to 5 bases, leaving 7 bases not matched to a gene. Germline loops: CDR1 MNHEY, CDR2 SMNVEV (reference sequence). The CDR3 nucleotides read TGTGCCAGCAGGCCAGGGACAGGGTATACTGAAGCTTTCTTT. Amino acids: CASRPGTGYTEAFF.

This sequence joins TRBV9 and TRBJ2-7; 13 nucleotides align to TRBD2. Germline V lookup: CDR1 SGDLS, CDR2 YYNGEE. With V trimmed by 4 bases and J by 4 bases, 5 bases remained unmatched. The CDR3 loop spans 15 amino acids. The CDR3 protein is CASSQLAGGPYEQYF. CDR3 nucleotides: TGTGCCAGCAGCCAACTAGCGGGAGGGCCTTACGAGCAGTACTTC.

This chain links TRBV10-3 with TRBJ1-2; 10 positions agree with TRBD1. Germline loops: CDR1 ENHRY, CDR2 SYGVKD. The CDR3 spans 14 residues. V was clipped by 6 bases and J by 6 bases; unmatched bases: 7. The DNA of the CDR3 is TGTGCCATCAGGACAGGGGGCGATACTGATGGCTACACCTTC. This translates into CAIRTGGDTDGYTF.

This chain uses TRBV19 with TRBJ1-5, with TRBD1 matching 8 bases. Germline V CDR1 and CDR2: LNHDA, SQIVND (reference sequence). This CDR3 is built from 15 residues. Trimming took 5 bases from V and 6 from J; bases not matched to a gene: 9. Here the CDR3 reads CASSPRGQGVQPQHF. CDR3 bases: TGTGCCAGTAGTCCTCGAGGACAGGGCGTTCAGCCCCAGCATTTT.

This sequence joins TRBV7-9 and TRBJ2-1; D call uncertain. This CDR3 comprises 15 residues. The V and J ends lost 1 base and 10 bases respectively, with 17 bases between them. The germline gives CDR1 SEHNR, CDR2 FQNEAQ (reference sequence). CDR3 sequence reads: CASSLGFAQLREQFF. In nucleotides, the CDR3 is TGTGCCAGCAGCTTAGGGTTTGCCCAGTTGAGGGAGCAGTTCTTC.

On this clone: Other DNA sequences in the sample encode the same CDR3. The CDR3 sequence: CASSLNSGSYEQYF. The CDR3 DNA reads TGCGCCAGCAGCTTAAACTCCGGGAGCTACGAGCAGTACTTC. V usage is TRBV5-1 and J usage is TRBJ2-7; possible D gene TRBD2, 6 bases. This CDR3 has 14 amino acids. V lost 2 bases and J lost 3, with 12 bases in between. CDR1 is SGHRS, CDR2 YFSETQ, per germline.